The 9 T cell receptor beta chains below were found in one sample sequenced in a study of neoadjuvant anti-PD-1 for oral cavity cancer. Assay used: immunoSEQ multiplex PCR; TCRdb lists only in-frame clones, some missing. The sample yields over 10,000 clones, roughly two thirds seen once. Time point specified: after neoadjuvant nivolumab, at surgical resection. Sequences were derived from PBMCs, sampled after nivolumab (anti-PD-1) treatment. The receptor set was obtained from a person aged 35-79 years with oral cavity squamous cell carcinoma.

The V gene is TRBV5-4, the J gene TRBJ2-1, with 11 bases matching TRBD2. There are 15 residues in the CDR3. The ends lost 3 bases at V and 8 bases at J; junction bases unmatched: 7. Germline V gives CDR1 SGHNT, CDR2 YYREEE (reference sequence). The CDR3 DNA reads as TGTGCCAGCAGCTCTACTAGCGGGAGAGTCGATGAGCAGTTCTTC. The encoded protein is CASSSTSGRVDEQFF.

This chain connects TRBV6-6 to TRBJ1-2; D uncertain. Trimming stripped 5 bases from V and 8 bases from J, with 12 bases between. CDR1 is MNHNY, CDR2 SVGAGI, per germline (reference sequence). The CDR3 has 12 amino acids. CDR3 in DNA: TGTGCCAGCAGTACTTCAGCCCAGGGCTACACCTTC. Protein product: CASSTSAQGYTF.

The gene calls are TRBV7-8 and TRBJ2-7; no definite D call. Per the germline V gene, CDR1 is SGHVS and CDR2 is FQNEAQ. The CDR3 consists of 15 residues. The germline V and J ends were trimmed by 7 bases and 2 bases, with 18 bases remaining between them. CDR3 loop: CASTSKSESTYEQYF. CDR3 in DNA: TGTGCCAGCACTTCCAAATCCGAGTCAACCTACGAGCAGTACTTC.

The chain couples TRBV19 to TRBJ2-5; 9 bases are a match to TRBD2. V lost 5 bases and J lost 4; bases outside the gene matches: 5. Germline V gene data show CDR1 as LNHDA and CDR2 as SQIVND (reference sequence). This CDR3 comprises 14 residues. The CDR3 DNA reads TGTGCCAGTAGTGCCAGCGGGGGGTCAGAGACCCAGTACTTC. This encodes CASSASGGSETQYF.

The CDR3 nucleotides are TGCGCCAGCAGCCAGAGAAGTAATGAAAAACTGTTTTTT. This translates into CASSQRSNEKLFF. J is TRBJ1-4 and V is TRBV4-1; no clear D gene. The length of the CDR3 is 13 residues. V was cut by 3 bases and J by 4 bases, with 6 bases left in between. The germline V gene has CDR1 MGHRA and CDR2 YSYEKL.

Worth noting for this clone: One junction end disagrees with the germline gene, perhaps due to a read error. The V and J genes are TRBV2 and TRBJ2-1; no clear D gene. Germline lookup yields CDR1 SNHLY and CDR2 FYNNEI. The CDR3 sequence is 14 residues long. The CDR3 DNA follows: TGTGCCAGCCGTGAACTCAGGTCTTACAATGAGCAGTTCTTC. Its protein is CASRELRSYNEQFF.

This clone occurred a few times. V usage is TRBV27 and J usage is TRBJ2-2, with D hard to call. Germline CDR1 MNHEY, CDR2 SMNVEV (reference sequence). The CDR3 has 14 amino acids. Between the trimmed V and J ends, which lost 5 bases and 0 bases, there was a span of 7 bases. CDR3 region: CASSPKANTGELFF. CDR3 in DNA: TGTGCCAGCAGTCCAAAGGCGAACACCGGGGAGCTGTTTTTT.

This clone showed up just a few times. The gene calls are TRBV7-9 and TRBJ2-7; the D is unclear. Germline V gene data show CDR1 as SEHNR and CDR2 as FQNEAQ (reference sequence). Trimming cost V 3 bases and J 6 bases, with 18 bases left between them. The CDR3 has 15 residues. This chain's CDR3 is CASSFGSGFLSEQYF. The CDR3 nucleotides read TGTGCCAGCAGCTTTGGGTCAGGATTTTTGAGCGAGCAGTACTTC.

V gene TRBV9 combines with J gene TRBJ2-7; D remains ambiguous. Trimming stripped 2 bases from V and 0 bases from J, with 9 bases between. This CDR3 has 14 amino acids. The germline V gene encodes CDR1 SGDLS and CDR2 YYNGEE. The CDR3 region is CASSVRAASYEQYF. The CDR3 DNA follows: TGTGCCAGCAGCGTCCGAGCAGCCTCCTACGAGCAGTACTTC.